This entry lists 21 T cell receptor beta chains sequenced from one sample in a study of cytotoxic CD8 clonotypes in ibrutinib-treated CLL. Produced via immunoSEQ multiplex PCR; TCRdb's table is partial and in-frame only. Among 300,000 or so clones listed, 67% were seen once. The specimen comprised PBMCs, sampled after 36 months of ibrutinib treatment. Every receptor here comes from a human donor with chronic lymphocytic leukemia.

This clone was counted a single time. The genes are TRBV14 and TRBJ2-7; 10 bases are a match to TRBD1. The CDR3 has 15 amino acids. Germline V gene data show CDR1 as SGHDN and CDR2 as FVKESK. Losses at the gene ends were 2 bases for V and 3 bases for J; bases not matched to a gene: 4. For the CDR3, the DNA is TGTGCCAGCAGCCAACTTGGGACAGGGGACTACGAGCAGTACTTC. Protein product: CASSQLGTGDYEQYF.

This chain connects TRBV7-6 to TRBJ2-7, with D possibly matching TRBD2 (6 bases). Germline lookup yields CDR1 SGHVS and CDR2 FNYEAQ. The CDR3 contains 13 residues. Trimming removed 5 bases from V and 4 bases from J, with 12 bases in between. In DNA form, the CDR3 reads TGTGCCAGCAGCCCGTCCGGGGGTTACGAGCAGTACTTC. Encoded protein: CASSPSGGYEQYF.

This clone has only a few counts. V usage is TRBV4-1 and J usage is TRBJ2-7; D possibly corresponds to TRBD2 (6 bases). Per germline, CDR1 MGHRA and CDR2 YSYEKL. The CDR3 covers 16 residues. V lost 0 bases, J lost 2 bases, and 14 bases lay in between. The CDR3 is CASSQERRGTAYEQYF. The CDR3 bases are TGCGCCAGCAGCCAAGAGCGGCGGGGAACGGCCTACGAGCAGTACTTC.

This rearrangement joins TRBV29-1 to TRBJ1-1; D is uncertain. The germline V and J ends were trimmed by 3 bases and 6 bases, with 14 bases remaining between them. Germline lookup yields CDR1 SQVTM and CDR2 ANQGSEA. The CDR3 contains 13 residues. The DNA for the CDR3 is TGCAGCGTTGATATGGCAGATCAACCTGAAGCTTTCTTT. This translates into CSVDMADQPEAFF.

This clone was seen a handful of times. This chain links TRBV4-1 with TRBJ1-5, with D uncertain. The V end lost 1 base, the J end lost 7 bases, and 14 bases lay between the germline ends. Germline V gene data show CDR1 as MGHRA and CDR2 as YSYEKL. The CDR3 spans 15 residues. DNA of the CDR3: TGCGCCAGCAGCCAAGGGCTAGGGTTGGGCCAGCCCCAGCATTTT. This sequence encodes CASSQGLGLGQPQHF.

The chain links TRBV9 to TRBJ2-2; 7 bases are shared with TRBD2. CDR3 length: 17 residues. Trimming took 0 bases from V and 4 from J; bases not matched to a gene: 9. Looked up from germline, CDR1 is SGDLS and CDR2 is YYNGEE. CDR3 nucleotide sequence: TGTGCCAGCAGCGTAGTGGGCGGGAGCCCCCCCACCGGGGAGCTGTTTTTT. Translation gives CASSVVGGSPPTGELFF.

The rearrangement joins TRBV7-2 to TRBJ1-1; no firm D call. Per the germline V gene, CDR1 is SGHTA and CDR2 is FQGNSA. The length of the CDR3 is 16 residues. Between the trimmed V and J ends, which lost 5 bases and 4 bases, there was a span of 20 bases. CDR3 sequence reads: CASSNLGVYMGTEAFF. CDR3 coding DNA: TGTGCCAGCAGCAACCTTGGGGTTTATATGGGCACTGAAGCTTTCTTT.

This chain joins TRBV19 and TRBJ2-5; the D gene is possibly TRBD2 (6 bases). Germline CDR1 and CDR2: LNHDA and SQIVND (reference sequence). The V end was cut by 4 bases, the J end by 1 base, with 7 bases between. The CDR3 is 13 residues long. DNA for the CDR3: TGTGCCAGTAGTAGGACTATCCAAGAGACCCAGTACTTC. Its translation is CASSRTIQETQYF.

The genes are TRBV7-2 and TRBJ2-5; no reliable D call. CDR1 and CDR2 (germline): SGHTA, FQGNSA. The CDR3 loop spans 11 amino acids. Trimming cost V 5 bases and J 10 bases, with 11 bases left between them. CDR3 in amino acids: CASSPDTIQYF. The CDR3 DNA reads TGTGCCAGCAGCCCAGACACGATCCAGTACTTC.

V is TRBV6-5 and J is TRBJ2-7; 8 bases agree with TRBD1. This CDR3 spans 15 amino acids. From germline, CDR1 is MNHEY and CDR2 SVGAGI. The V and J ends lost 1 base and 7 bases, in that order; junction bases with no gene match: 9. The CDR3 DNA is TGTGCCAGCAGTTACTTAGGCACAGGGGGGAATGAGCAGTACTTC. This translates into CASSYLGTGGNEQYF.

The chain employs TRBV9 and TRBJ2-2; 10 nucleotides agree with TRBD2. The V gene end was trimmed by 3 bases and the J gene end by 0 bases; junction bases not matched to a gene: 5. Germline loops: CDR1 SGDLS, CDR2 YYNGEE. This CDR3 has 17 amino acids. CDR3 nucleotide sequence: TGTGCCAGCAGCGCCGGACTAGCGGTAACGAACACCGGGGAGCTGTTTTTT. Translated: CASSAGLAVTNTGELFF.

The chain combines TRBV4-3 with TRBJ2-5; D possibly corresponds to TRBD2 (5 bases). The CDR3 is 16 residues long. The V end lost 3 bases, the J end lost 7 bases, and 21 bases lay between the germline ends. Looked up from germline, CDR1 is LGHNA and CDR2 is YSLEER. In DNA form, the CDR3 reads TGCGCCAGCAGCCAGAGCTGGCTGGGAGCTCACGGGACCCAGTACTTC. Its protein is CASSQSWLGAHGTQYF.

The rearrangement joins TRBV19 to TRBJ2-3; D gene unclear. The CDR3 loop spans 13 amino acids. Germline CDR1 and CDR2: LNHDA and SQIVND (reference sequence). The V end lost 5 bases, the J end lost 5 bases, and 11 bases lay between the germline ends. The CDR3 reads CASSPRALDTQYF. In DNA, the CDR3 is TGTGCCAGTAGTCCAAGGGCGCTAGATACGCAGTATTTT.

This sequence joins TRBV5-1 and TRBJ2-7; TRBD1 matches 9 bases. There are 16 residues in the CDR3. The V gene's germline CDR1 is SGHRS and CDR2 YFSETQ. After removal of 1 base from V and 5 bases from J, the junction contained 10 bases not matched to a gene. The CDR3 is CASSLTGGAAKDEQYF. The CDR3 DNA is TGCGCCAGCAGCTTGACAGGGGGCGCAGCCAAGGACGAGCAGTACTTC.

The CDR3 region has the DNA TGTGCCAGCAGTTTAGGGCTGGGGGCAGGGCCCTCCTACGAGCAGTACTTC. Translation gives CASSLGLGAGPSYEQYF. The chain is built from TRBV27 and TRBJ2-7; weak D call: TRBD1 (6 bases). The CDR3 has 17 residues. Trimming shortened V by 2 bases and J by 0 bases, and 17 bases separated the two germline ends. Germline CDR1 and CDR2: MNHEY and SMNVEV (reference sequence).

This chain links TRBV29-1 with TRBJ2-3, with D uncertain. Germline values: CDR1 SQVTM, CDR2 ANQGSEA. The V end was cut by 1 base, the J end by 2 bases, with 10 bases between. The CDR3 contains 14 residues. CDR3: CSVEGQKYTDTQYF. In nucleotides, the CDR3 is TGCAGCGTTGAAGGGCAGAAATACACAGATACGCAGTATTTT.

V gene TRBV9 combines with J gene TRBJ1-1; D not certain. V shed 3 bases and J shed 2 bases, with 8 bases lying between them. The CDR3 is 13 amino acids. Germline V gene sequence: CDR1 SGDLS, CDR2 YYNGEE. The CDR3: CASSARPNTEAFF. The CDR3 bases are TGTGCCAGCAGCGCCCGGCCCAACACTGAAGCTTTCTTT.

This clone was picked up a small number of times. This sequence joins TRBV29-1 and TRBJ2-7, with 13 nucleotides matching TRBD2. The V gene's germline CDR1 is SQVTM and CDR2 ANQGSEA. The CDR3 is 14 residues long. V lost 6 bases to trimming and J lost 7 bases; unmatched junction nucleotides: 9. The CDR3 DNA sequence: TGCAGCGTAGCCGGACTAGCGGGAGCTAGGGAGCAGTACTTC. It encodes CSVAGLAGAREQYF.

The V and J genes are TRBV11-2 and TRBJ1-6; D gene ambiguous. The V end was cut by 0 bases, the J end by 9 bases, with 15 bases between. The germline gives CDR1 SGHAT, CDR2 FQNNGV. The CDR3 is 16 residues long. CDR3 amino acids: CASSLDRALTGSPLHF. The CDR3 nucleotides read TGTGCCAGCAGCTTAGATCGGGCCCTTACGGGTTCACCCCTCCACTTT.

V usage is TRBV6-1 and J usage is TRBJ2-3; 8 bases are a match to TRBD2. V trimming: 7 bases; J trimming: 5 bases; junction bases outside the gene matches: 8. The CDR3 contains 14 residues. CDR1 and CDR2 (germline): MNHNS, SASEGT. The CDR3 spells CASNGRGRGDTQYF. The CDR3 nucleotides read TGTGCCAGCAACGGGAGGGGTCGGGGAGATACGCAGTATTTT.

This chain links TRBV6-1 with TRBJ2-2; 9 bases line up with TRBD2. The CDR3 covers 16 residues. Germline CDR1 reads MNHNS; CDR2 reads SASEGT. V gave up 1 base and J gave up 5 bases; unmatched junction bases: 5. The CDR3 loop is CASSEVPAGGTGELFF. CDR3 coding DNA: TGTGCCAGCAGTGAAGTCCCAGCGGGAGGAACCGGGGAGCTGTTTTTT.